Following are 19 T cell receptor beta chains from one sample sequenced in a study of blood T cell repertoires in COVID-19. The data were produced by immunoSEQ multiplex PCR, yet TCRdb's version contains in-frame clones alone and is incomplete. The sample yields 270,000 or so clones, 90% seen once. Sequencing was done on a sample of peripheral blood. The receptors stem from an older woman with COVID-19, enrolled during active disease.

J is TRBJ1-1 and V is TRBV4-2; D unresolved. Germline V lookup: CDR1 LGHNA, CDR2 YNFKEQ. This CDR3 is 17 amino acids long. V lost 0 bases and J 0 bases, leaving 14 bases between the germline ends. DNA of the CDR3: TGTGCCAGCAGCCAAGAAGGCCGGCTGAGGATGAACACTGAAGCTTTCTTT. Its translation is CASSQEGRLRMNTEAFF.

This chain connects TRBV7-2 to TRBJ1-1, with D unresolved. The V end lost 7 bases, the J end lost 6 bases, and 15 bases lay between the germline ends. The germline gives CDR1 SGHTA, CDR2 FQGNSA. The CDR3 length is 13 residues. CDR3 protein: CASTPRGNAEAFF. CDR3 bases: TGTGCCAGCACCCCTAGAGGTAATGCTGAAGCTTTCTTT.

The chain has TRBV27 and TRBJ2-3; perhaps TRBD1 as D (6 bases). Trimming cost V 7 bases and J 3 bases, with 11 bases left between them. CDR1 MNHEY and CDR2 SMNVEV come from the germline V gene (reference sequence). The CDR3 spans 13 residues. CDR3 amino acids: CASIPQGTDTQYF. CDR3 bases: TGTGCCAGCATTCCACAGGGTACAGATACGCAGTATTTT.

The chain combines TRBV11-3 with TRBJ2-1; D remains unclear. This CDR3 region has 15 residues. Germline CDR1 and CDR2: SGHNT and YENEEA. The V and J ends lost 1 base and 6 bases respectively, with 13 bases between them. CDR3 in DNA: TGTGCCAGCAGCTTAGGAGAGGTTCAAAGCAATGAGCAGTTCTTC. Translated, it gives CASSLGEVQSNEQFF.

This rearrangement joins TRBV7-8 to TRBJ2-5; 7 bases map to TRBD2. The trim removed 1 base at V and 4 bases at J, leaving 3 bases unmatched. The CDR3 is made up of 14 amino acids. Germline V CDR1 and CDR2: SGHVS, FQNEAQ. The CDR3 loop reads CASSLDRLAETQYF. The CDR3 nucleotides are TGTGCCAGCAGCTTAGACCGACTAGCAGAGACCCAGTACTTC. The entire variable domain, with the rest obtained from reference TRBV7-8 and TRBJ2-5, is as follows: GAGVSQSPRYKVAKRGQDVALRCDPISGHVSLFWYQQALGQGPEFLTYFQNEAQLDKSGLPSDRFFAERPEGSVSTLKIQRTQQEDSAVYLCASSLDRLAETQYFGPGTRLLVL.

This chain connects TRBV2 to TRBJ1-1, with 8 bases matching TRBD1. Trimming took 3 bases from V and 1 from J; bases not matched to a gene: 1. Germline loops: CDR1 SNHLY, CDR2 FYNNEI. CDR3 size: 14 residues. The CDR3 nucleotides read TGTGCCAGCAGTGATGGACAGGGGAACACTGAAGCTTTCTTT. As protein: CASSDGQGNTEAFF.

The chain links TRBV6-5 to TRBJ1-3; D gene uncertain. V was clipped by 7 bases and J by 1 base, with 5 bases between them. The CDR3 consists of 12 residues. Per germline, CDR1 MNHEY and CDR2 SVGAGI. In DNA, the CDR3 is TGTGCCAGCAAAGCATCTGGAAACACCATATATTTT. It translates to CASKASGNTIYF.

This chain joins TRBV5-1 and TRBJ2-7; TRBD1 aligns across 8 bases. Looked up from germline, CDR1 is SGHRS and CDR2 is YFSETQ. V was clipped by 4 bases and J by 5 bases; unmatched bases: 14. The length of the CDR3 is 16 residues. The CDR3 sequence is CASSLEGRGHIDEQYF. The CDR3 region has the DNA TGCGCCAGCAGCCTGGAGGGCAGGGGGCACATCGACGAGCAGTACTTC.

In nucleotides, the CDR3 is TGTGCCAGCAGTTTACTAGCGGGGAACACAGATACGCAGTATTTT. It specifies CASSLLAGNTDTQYF. The chain joins TRBV27 to TRBJ2-3, with 9 bases that match TRBD2. The CDR3 contains 15 residues. In germline, CDR1 is MNHEY, CDR2 SMNVEV (reference sequence). Germline trimming cut 2 bases from V and 2 bases from J; bases unmatched to any gene: 2.

This clone was found a few times. The chain carries TRBV11-2 and TRBJ1-2; 8 bases match TRBD1. The V segment lost 5 bases and the J segment 2 bases; nucleotides outside the gene matches: 1. CDR3 length: 13 amino acids. From germline, CDR1 is SGHAT and CDR2 FQNNGV. The CDR3 loop reads CASSRDRNYGYTF. CDR3 bases: TGTGCCAGCAGCCGGGACAGGAACTATGGCTACACCTTC.

In the case of this clone: At one end, the junction sequence differs from germline, possibly due to a read error. The J gene is TRBJ2-5, the V gene TRBV6-2 or TRBV6-3; D possibly corresponds to TRBD2 (6 bases). The length of the CDR3 is 12 residues. The germline CDR1 and CDR2 sequences are MNHEY and SVGEGT. This CDR3 reads CASSYSFTSWNF. The DNA of the CDR3 is TGTGCCAGCAGTTACTCGTTCACTAGCTGGAACTTC.

The rearrangement joins TRBV19 to TRBJ1-5, with TRBD1 identical over 7 bases. This CDR3 comprises 16 residues. V was clipped by 6 bases and J by 1 base; unmatched bases: 9. CDR1 and CDR2 from the germline V gene are LNHDA and SQIVND (reference sequence). The CDR3 spells CASRDDRDESNQPQHF. In DNA, the CDR3 is TGTGCCAGTAGGGACGACAGGGATGAGAGCAATCAGCCCCAGCATTTT.

This clone was detected once. The rearrangement joins TRBV5-1 to TRBJ2-6; the match to TRBD1 covers 10 bases. The CDR3 contains 17 residues. Germline V gene data show CDR1 as SGHRS and CDR2 as YFSETQ. V gave up 1 base and J gave up 4 bases; unmatched junction bases: 5. CDR3 residues: CASSLTGTGVGANVLTF. The CDR3 DNA is TGCGCCAGCAGCTTGACCGGGACAGGGGTCGGGGCCAACGTCCTGACTTTC.

A few counts support this clone. The rearrangement joins TRBV25-1 to TRBJ1-1; TRBD1 matches at 10 bases. V gave up 7 bases and J gave up 3 bases; unmatched junction bases: 11. The CDR3 runs to 16 residues. The germline gives CDR1 MGHDK, CDR2 SYGVNS. CDR3 loop: CASTRQGARRDTEAFF. CDR3 DNA sequence: TGTGCCAGCACCCGACAGGGGGCGCGTCGGGACACTGAAGCTTTCTTT.

The chain employs TRBV7-2 and TRBJ2-1; 10 nucleotides line up with TRBD2. Unmatched junction bases numbered 8, after V lost 4 bases and J lost 5 bases. From germline, CDR1 is SGHTA and CDR2 FQGNSA. This CDR3 has 16 amino acids. The DNA of the CDR3 is TGTGCCAGCAGCTCCCTAGCGGGGGAGGGCCACAATGAGCAGTTCTTC. It is translated as CASSSLAGEGHNEQFF.

The V gene is TRBV24-1, the J gene TRBJ2-7; a weak D match, TRBD2 (5 bases). Looked up from germline, CDR1 is KGHDR and CDR2 is SFDVKD. CDR3 size: 14 residues. V was trimmed by 5 bases and J by 3 bases, leaving 13 bases between them. In nucleotides, the CDR3 is TGTGCCACCAGTGGTCTAACCGGGATCTACGAGCAGTACTTC. The encoded protein is CATSGLTGIYEQYF.

V usage is TRBV28 and J usage is TRBJ1-6, with D possibly TRBD1 on 6 matching bases. V was shortened by 6 bases and J by 2 bases, with 11 bases between the two germline ends. Germline V gene lookup returns CDR1 MDHEN and CDR2 SYDVKM. This CDR3 is 15 amino acids long. CDR3 protein: CASRNTGTYNSPLHF. CDR3 DNA: TGTGCCAGCAGGAACACAGGGACCTATAATTCACCCCTCCACTTT.

The genes are TRBV30 and TRBJ1-1; the match to TRBD1 covers 9 bases. Trimming cost V 5 bases and J 1 base; bases outside gene matches: 8. The V gene's germline CDR1 is GTSNPN and CDR2 SVGIG (reference sequence). This CDR3 is 15 amino acids long. The CDR3 DNA reads TGTGCCTGGGAGGACAGGGGTTTAGAGAACACTGAAGCTTTCTTT. This gives the protein CAWEDRGLENTEAFF.

The chain employs TRBV2 and TRBJ1-1, with unresolved D. V gave up 3 bases and J gave up 1 base, with 9 bases separating them. The CDR3 has 14 residues. Looked up from germline, CDR1 is SNHLY and CDR2 is FYNNEI. The chain's CDR3 is CASSDPNKNTEAFF. The CDR3 bases are TGTGCCAGCAGTGACCCCAACAAGAACACTGAAGCTTTCTTT.